These 9 T cell receptor beta chains share one sample of origin, sequenced in a study of siplizumab effects on memory and regulatory T cells. Using immunoSEQ multiplex PCR, the repertoire was profiled, and TCRdb retains in-frame clones only, with some absent. The top ten hold about 0.32% of the sample, which has about 110,000 clones, just over 90% seen once. The specimen was CD4+ T cells sorted from blood. Receptor source: a human donor in good health.

The rearrangement uses TRBV29-1 and TRBJ2-7; 10 positions match TRBD2. Germline assignment: CDR1 SQVTM and CDR2 ANQGSEA. This CDR3 comprises 16 residues. V trimming: 5 bases; J trimming: 5 bases; junction bases outside the gene matches: 15. CDR3 DNA: TGCAGCGTTCGAGGACTAGCGGAAGGGGCAACCGACGAGCAGTACTTC. Amino acids: CSVRGLAEGATDEQYF.

The V and J genes are TRBV27 and TRBJ1-5; D unclear. The V and J ends lost 6 bases and 4 bases respectively, with 13 bases between them. The CDR3 is 14 amino acids. The germline gives CDR1 MNHEY, CDR2 SMNVEV (reference sequence). DNA for the CDR3: TGTGCCAGCAGCCCACACTCGCCGAATCAGCCCCAGCATTTT. Residues: CASSPHSPNQPQHF.

The chain employs TRBV5-1 and TRBJ1-3; no reliable D call. There are 15 residues in the CDR3. V lost 4 bases and J 4 bases, leaving 15 bases between the germline ends. The germline gives CDR1 SGHRS, CDR2 YFSETQ. CDR3 sequence (DNA): TGCGCCAGCAGCCCCCCCACGGAGCCGGGAAACACCATATATTTT. This sequence encodes CASSPPTEPGNTIYF.

This chain links TRBV5-1 with TRBJ1-4; 9 nucleotides agree with TRBD1. This CDR3 region has 15 residues. The V and J ends lost 2 bases and 7 bases, in that order; junction bases with no gene match: 6. Germline V gene lookup returns CDR1 SGHRS and CDR2 YFSETQ. CDR3 bases: TGCGCCAGCAGCTTACAGGGGGCTTCAGGTGAAAAACTGTTTTTT. Translated: CASSLQGASGEKLFF.

This rearrangement joins TRBV4-1 to TRBJ2-7, with 10 bases matching TRBD1. The V segment lost 5 bases and the J segment 0 bases; nucleotides outside the gene matches: 4. CDR3 length equals 15 residues. Germline CDR1 and CDR2: MGHRA and YSYEKL. The CDR3 loop is CASSGDRGHSYEQYF. The CDR3, as DNA: TGCGCCAGCAGCGGAGACAGGGGGCACTCCTACGAGCAGTACTTC.

This chain joins TRBV14 and TRBJ2-3, with 9 bases fitting TRBD2. With V trimmed by 3 bases and J by 1 base, 2 bases remained unmatched. The CDR3 contains 15 residues. Germline lookup yields CDR1 SGHDN and CDR2 FVKESK. The CDR3 nucleotides read TGTGCCAGCAGCCATATAGCGGGAGGCACAGATACGCAGTATTTT. The encoded protein is CASSHIAGGTDTQYF.

Concerning this clone: The junction departs from the called germline gene at one end, perhaps through a read error. This same CDR3 is encoded by further DNA sequences in the sample. The chain carries TRBV7-9 and TRBJ2-7; the D gene is possibly TRBD1 (5 bases). CDR1 is SEHNR, CDR2 FQNEAQ, per germline (reference sequence). The CDR3 totals 12 residues. The chain's CDR3 is CASSLAGSEQYF. The DNA of the CDR3 is TGTGCCAGTAGCTTAGCAGGGTCCGAGCAGTACTTC.

V usage is TRBV7-9 and J usage is TRBJ1-1; D is unclear. The CDR3 runs to 11 residues. Trimming took 3 bases from V and 5 from J, leaving 4 bases between them. Germline assignment: CDR1 SEHNR and CDR2 FQNEAQ (reference sequence). The CDR3 region has the DNA TGTGCCAGCAGCTTTGGGACTGAAGCTTTCTTT. Amino acids: CASSFGTEAFF.

CDR3 in amino acids: CASSLFQGAYEQYF. In nucleotides, the CDR3 is TGTGCCAGCAGCTTATTCCAGGGGGCATACGAGCAGTACTTC. The chain links TRBV7-8 to TRBJ2-7; the match to TRBD1 covers 8 bases. Germline loops: CDR1 SGHVS, CDR2 FQNEAQ. The CDR3 is 14 amino acids. V shed 2 bases and J 4 bases; nucleotides not matched to a gene: 4.